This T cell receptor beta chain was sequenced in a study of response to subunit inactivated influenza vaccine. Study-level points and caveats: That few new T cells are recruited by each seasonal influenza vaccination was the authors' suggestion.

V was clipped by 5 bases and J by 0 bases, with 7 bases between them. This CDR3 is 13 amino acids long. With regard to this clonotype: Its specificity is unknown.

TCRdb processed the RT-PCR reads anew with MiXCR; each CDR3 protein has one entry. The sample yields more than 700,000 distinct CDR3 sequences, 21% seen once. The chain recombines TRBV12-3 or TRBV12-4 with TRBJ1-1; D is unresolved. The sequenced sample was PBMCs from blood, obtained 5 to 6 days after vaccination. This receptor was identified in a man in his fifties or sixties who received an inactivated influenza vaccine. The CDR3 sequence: CASSTPMNTEAFF. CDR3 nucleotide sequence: TGTGCCAGCAGTACCCCCATGAACACTGAAGCTTTCTTT.